The 22 T cell receptor beta chains reported below all come from one sample, sequenced in a study of tumor-infiltrating lymphocytes in primary liver carcinoma (TCRdb year 2017). The run used an Illumina HiSeq 2500. Using a constant-region primer and ProtoScript II reverse transcriptase, TCRbeta-specific cDNA was reverse-transcribed from about 0.45 ug total RNA. Three nested multiplex PCR rounds, following a slightly modified ARM-PCR procedure, were used to build the TCRbeta libraries. Each of the first two PCR rounds ran for 9 to 10 cycles using multiplex TRBV1-TRBV30 forward primers together with a Cbeta reverse primer. Using fastp at Q25 and MiXCR, TCRdb reprocessed the public reads and kept productive beta chains. Identical CDR3 protein sequences are pooled into one entry, listed with their most common genes and DNA. For this sample the table gives 50,000 to 60,000 distinct CDR3 sequences, of which over 65% were detected only once. Around 24% of the sample lies in the top ten.

Total RNA and DNA were co-extracted without cell sorting from approximately 20-30 mg of bulk tissue using the AllPrep DNA/RNA mini kit. The sequencing input was liver tumor tissue from sampling region 5. The sample's cell subset or site, from its label and the paper: tumor region T5, tumor centre. These receptors came from a man aged 35-49 years with primary liver carcinoma and hepatitis B virus infection.

The chain joins TRBV11-2 to TRBJ2-7, with 9 nucleotides matching TRBD2. There are 15 residues in the CDR3. V gave up 2 bases and J gave up 6 bases; unmatched junction bases: 8. Germline CDR1 SGHAT, CDR2 FQNNGV. The CDR3 DNA follows: TGTGCCAGCAGCTTAACCGTAGCGGGGGCTATCGAGCAGTACTTC. Translated, it gives CASSLTVAGAIEQYF.

The chain has TRBV28 and TRBJ1-2; 9 nucleotides agree with TRBD1. The germline V gene has CDR1 MDHEN and CDR2 SYDVKM. The CDR3 runs to 13 residues. V lost 8 bases and J lost 10; bases outside the gene matches: 11. CDR3 protein: CASGRQGVEVYTF. CDR3 sequence (DNA): TGTGCCAGCGGCCGACAGGGGGTAGAGGTCTACACCTTC.

About this clonotype itself: At one boundary the junction diverges from the germline segment, which might be a read error. This rearrangement joins TRBV7-3 to TRBJ2-1; D is ambiguous. Germline assignment: CDR1 SGHTA and CDR2 FQGTGA. This CDR3 is 15 amino acids long. The CDR3 sequence is CASSLGPSSYNGQFF. As DNA, the CDR3 is TGTGCCAGCAGCTTAGGCCCGAGTTCCTATAATGGGCAGTTCTTC.

As regards this clonotype: The CDR3 does not close with the conserved phenylalanine or tryptophan, likely indicating a read error. The rearrangement links TRBV11-3 to TRBJ2-1, with no clear D. Germline V gene data show CDR1 as SGHNT and CDR2 as YENEEA. The length of the CDR3 is 14 residues. The CDR3 spells CVGSLGVSNNEQFL. CDR3 sequence (DNA): TGTGTCGGCAGCTTAGGCGTCTCGAACAATGAGCAGTTCCTC.

As concerns this clonotype: As the CDR3 is not closed by the conserved phenylalanine or tryptophan, this likely results from a read error. The chain combines TRBV5-6 with TRBJ1-1; D is unclear. Germline V CDR1 and CDR2: SGHDT, YYEEEE. This CDR3 region has 15 residues. Trimming stripped 2 bases from V and 4 bases from J, with 15 bases between. In nucleotides, the CDR3 is TGTGCCAGCAGCTTCCCGGGCCTTATTCCCACTGAAGCTTTCTCT. As protein: CASSFPGLIPTEAFS.

With respect to this clonotype: The junction does not match germline at one end; this may be a read error. This sequence joins TRBV12-3 or TRBV12-4 and TRBJ1-4, with D unresolved. This CDR3 is 13 amino acids long. The CDR3 protein is CVSSWGYMEKLFF. The CDR3 coding sequence is TGTGTCAGCAGTTGGGGATACATGGAAAAACTGTTTTTT.

With respect to this clonotype: Sequence at one end of the junction differs from germline and may be a read error. The chain couples TRBV11-2 to TRBJ2-5, with TRBD2 matching 7 bases. CDR3 length: 17 residues. Germline V gene lookup returns CDR1 SGHAT and CDR2 FQNNGV. The CDR3 DNA is TGTGCCAGGAGCTTAAGACTAGCTGGTGACTCGAGTGAGACCCAGTACTTC. It yields the protein CARSLRLAGDSSETQYF.

Comments on this clonotype: The junction departs from germline at one end; a sequencing error may be responsible. For the CDR3, the DNA is TGTACCAGCAGCTCCTCCCCGGGACACGGTGGGCGGACTGAAGCTTTCTTT. It is translated as CTSSSSPGHGGRTEAFF. The genes are TRBV6-6 and TRBJ1-1; possibly TRBD1 for D (6 bases). The CDR3 consists of 17 residues. Germline V CDR1 and CDR2: MNHNY, SVGAGI (reference sequence).

This clonotype was counted once. One end of the junction is discordant with germline, which a read error may explain. This chain joins TRBV28 and TRBJ2-4; D uncertain. The V gene's germline CDR1 is MDHEN and CDR2 SYDVKM. This CDR3 contains 15 residues. The DNA of the CDR3 is TGTGCCAGCAGCCCTTCCCGGCTGGCCAGAAACATTCAGTACTTC. Its translation is CASSPSRLARNIQYF.

The rearrangement uses TRBV5-1 and TRBJ2-7; no definite D call. CDR1 SGHRS and CDR2 YFSETQ come from the germline V gene. The CDR3 has 16 residues. Between the trimmed V and J ends, which lost 6 bases and 1 base, there was a span of 20 bases. The CDR3 nucleotides read TGCGCCAGCAACTTCGTTGTCCCAGCAAGTTCCTACGAGCAGTACTTC. It specifies CASNFVVPASSYEQYF.

On this clonotype itself: One end of the junction fails to match germline, which may point to a read error. The chain combines TRBV11-3 with TRBJ2-1, with TRBD1 as a possible D gene (5 bases). Per the germline V gene, CDR1 is SGHNT and CDR2 is YENEEA. The CDR3 contains 15 residues. For the CDR3, the DNA is TGTGCCAGTAGCTTAAGACAGAGCTTCTACAATGAGCAATTCTTC. This codes for CASSLRQSFYNEQFF.

This chain links TRBV11-2 with TRBJ2-7; D is possibly TRBD1 (5 bases). There are 14 residues in the CDR3. Germline CDR1 and CDR2: SGHAT and FQNNGV. With 10 bases removed from V and 13 bases from J, the gap between germline ends came to 29 bases. The CDR3 sequence is CANRLPDETQRTYF. As DNA, the CDR3 is TGTGCCAACAGGCTGCCAGATGAAACTCAGCGTACTTACTTC.

This clonotype was observed once. The chain is built from TRBV6-1 and TRBJ2-7; D not resolved. Per germline, CDR1 MNHNS and CDR2 SASEGT. The CDR3 has 11 amino acids. With 7 bases removed from V and 3 bases from J, the gap between germline ends came to 7 bases. The CDR3 is CASTRHYEQYF. The CDR3 DNA sequence: TGTGCCAGCACTCGACACTACGAGCAGTACTTC.

With respect to this clonotype: Relative to the germline gene, one junction end is altered; a read error may explain this. The J gene is TRBJ2-5, the V gene TRBV5-5; tentatively, D is TRBD2 (7 bases). CDR1 and CDR2 (germline): SGHKS, YYEKEE (reference sequence). CDR3 length: 14 residues. The CDR3 sequence is CVSTWGGRGKTQYF. DNA of the CDR3: TGTGTCAGCACCTGGGGGGGGCGCGGAAAGACCCAGTACTTT.

This clonotype was recorded a few times. At one of its ends the junction is not consistent with the germline gene, which may arise from a read error. In nucleotides, the CDR3 is TGCAGTGGGTGGTGGTACACAGGTACGCAGTATTTT. Translating gives CSGWWYTGTQYF. This chain joins TRBV29-1 and TRBJ2-3; perhaps TRBD1 as D (5 bases). CDR1 and CDR2 (germline): SQVTM, ANQGSEA. This CDR3 has 12 amino acids.

This clonotype occurred once. Its ends do not fully match the called genes, so a read error is possible. The chain carries TRBV6-1 and TRBJ2-4; 8 bases align to TRBD1. Germline CDR1 and CDR2: MNHNS and SASEGT. There are 16 residues in the CDR3. This chain's CDR3 is CARSATGGFGKNVQYF. Written as DNA, the CDR3 is TGTGCCAGGAGTGCCACAGGGGGGTTCGGTAAAAACGTTCAGTACTTC.

This chain links TRBV6-5 with TRBJ1-1; weak D call: TRBD1 (5 bases). This CDR3 spans 14 amino acids. The germline V gene has CDR1 MNHEY and CDR2 SVGAGI. Trimming removed 2 bases from V and 7 bases from J, with 14 bases in between. The CDR3 DNA reads as TGTGCCAGCAGTTACGGGGGTGCGGGAGGTGAAGCTTTCTTT. It specifies CASSYGGAGGEAFF.

This clonotype came up a few times. The chain combines TRBV3-1 with TRBJ1-5; D not certain. CDR1 and CDR2 from the germline V gene are LGHDT and YNNKEL (reference sequence). Trimming took 5 bases from V and 2 from J, leaving 13 bases between them. The CDR3 is 15 residues long. CDR3 in DNA: TGTGCCAGCAGCGGGCAGGCTGATGGCAATCAGCCCCAGCATTTT. Amino acids: CASSGQADGNQPQHF.

This chain connects TRBV28 to TRBJ2-7; D call uncertain. CDR1 MDHEN and CDR2 SYDVKM come from the germline V gene. This CDR3 region has 14 residues. The V and J ends lost 4 bases and 11 bases respectively, with 21 bases between them. CDR3 bases: TGTGCCAGCAGTTCCCTGGCGAACCAGAGAGTCGAGTACTTC. Amino acid sequence: CASSSLANQRVEYF.

Of note for this clonotype: Lacking the conserved final phenylalanine or tryptophan, this CDR3 likely reflects a read error. This chain links TRBV5-1 with TRBJ2-1; 10 bases fit TRBD2. This CDR3 has 16 residues. In germline, CDR1 is SGHRS, CDR2 YFSETQ. The CDR3 DNA reads TGCGCCAGCAGCGTGTCTAGCGGGAGCTCCCACAATGAGCAGTTCCTC. As protein: CASSVSSGSSHNEQFL.

The chain carries TRBV7-8 and TRBJ2-3; D call uncertain. This CDR3 has 15 residues. Per the germline V gene, CDR1 is SGHVS and CDR2 is FQNEAQ. With 0 bases removed from V and 11 bases from J, the gap between germline ends came to 18 bases. The CDR3: CASSLAPDRIVLQYF. CDR3 bases: TGTGCCAGCAGCTTAGCCCCAGATAGGATAGTATTGCAGTATTTT.

This clonotype showed up many times. The rearrangement uses TRBV11-2 and TRBJ2-3; TRBD1 might be the D (6 bases). There are 16 residues in the CDR3. V lost 5 bases and J lost 2, with 17 bases in between. In germline, CDR1 is SGHAT, CDR2 FQNNGV. Here the CDR3 DNA reads TGTGCCAGCAGCAGAAGAAGTACAGGGAACACAGATACGCAGTATTTT. Amino acids: CASSRRSTGNTDTQYF.